What follows is one TCR beta chain and its context. What it binds is unknown. The data belong to a study of cytomegalovirus exposure and HLA in healthy donors. General observations from the study: A link between a missense DCLRE1C variant and TCR beta V- and J-gene trimming emerged from a later analysis. Among TCR beta chains, those listed as cytomegalovirus-associated numbered some 160.

The PCR used 60 Vbeta and 13 Jbeta primers. The protocol was immunoSEQ multiplex PCR, while the TCRdb copy is restricted to in-frame clones and leaves out a portion. The top ten clones hold around 8.1% of a sample with under 65,000 clones, roughly 80% of them seen once. The V and J ends lost 4 bases and 9 bases, in that order; junction bases with no gene match: 7. CDR1 and CDR2 (germline): SGHTA, FQGNSA. The CDR3 sequence is 14 residues long. The chain combines TRBV7-2 with TRBJ1-5; 9 bases are a match to TRBD1. The source is a man aged 30 to 45 in good health and CMV-seropositive. Material for sequencing was PBMCs. CDR3 sequence reads: CASSSKGDRAPQHF. The CDR3 bases are TGTGCCAGCAGCTCCAAGGGGGACAGGGCGCCCCAGCATTTT.